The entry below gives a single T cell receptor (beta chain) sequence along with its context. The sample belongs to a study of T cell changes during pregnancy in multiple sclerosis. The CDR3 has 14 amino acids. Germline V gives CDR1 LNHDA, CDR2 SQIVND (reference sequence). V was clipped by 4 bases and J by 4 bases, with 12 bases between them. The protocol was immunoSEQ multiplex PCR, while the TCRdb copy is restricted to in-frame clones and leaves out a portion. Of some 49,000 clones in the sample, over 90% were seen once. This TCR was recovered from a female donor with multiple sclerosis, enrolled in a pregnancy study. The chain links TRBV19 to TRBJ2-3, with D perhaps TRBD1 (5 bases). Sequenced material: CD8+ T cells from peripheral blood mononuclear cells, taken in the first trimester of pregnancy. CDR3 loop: CASSSQGAADTQYF. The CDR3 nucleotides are TGTGCCAGTAGTAGTCAGGGTGCCGCAGATACGCAGTATTTT.